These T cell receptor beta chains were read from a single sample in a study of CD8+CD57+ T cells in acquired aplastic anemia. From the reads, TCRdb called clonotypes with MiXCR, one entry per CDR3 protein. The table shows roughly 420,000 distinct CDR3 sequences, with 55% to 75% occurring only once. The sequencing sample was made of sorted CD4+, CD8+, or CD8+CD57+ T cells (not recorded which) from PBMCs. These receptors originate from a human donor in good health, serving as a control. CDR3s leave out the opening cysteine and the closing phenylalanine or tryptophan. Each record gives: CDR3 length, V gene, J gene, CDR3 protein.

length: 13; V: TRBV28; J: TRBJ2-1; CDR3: ASGTLGGRMNEQF
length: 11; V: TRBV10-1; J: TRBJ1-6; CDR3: ASSESGNSPLH
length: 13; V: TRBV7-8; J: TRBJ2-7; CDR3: ASSQGVAEIYEQY
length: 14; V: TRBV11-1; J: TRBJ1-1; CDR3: ASSRVSSGTNTEAF
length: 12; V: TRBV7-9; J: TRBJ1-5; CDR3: ASSEEQGHQPQQ
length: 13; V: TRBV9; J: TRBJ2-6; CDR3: ASSVGSGGANVLT
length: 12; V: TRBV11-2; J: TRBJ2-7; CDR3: ASSGAGWSCEQY
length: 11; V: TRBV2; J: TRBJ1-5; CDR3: ASSGPENQPQH
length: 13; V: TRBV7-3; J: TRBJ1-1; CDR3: ASSRFLGPPYEQF
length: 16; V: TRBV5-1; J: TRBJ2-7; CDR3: ASSFTGTGGAESYEQY
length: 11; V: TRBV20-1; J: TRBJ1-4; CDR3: SARGGGDEKLF
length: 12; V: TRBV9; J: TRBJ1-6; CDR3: ASSFDTTNEHLY
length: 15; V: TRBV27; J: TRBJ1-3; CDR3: ASSRSGGAGSGNTIY
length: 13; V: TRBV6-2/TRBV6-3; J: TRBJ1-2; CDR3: ASSSTGVFGYGYT
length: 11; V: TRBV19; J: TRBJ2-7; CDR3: ASRRGGGGATY